The 14 T cell receptor beta chains listed next were all sequenced from one sample in a study of cytomegalovirus exposure and HLA in healthy donors. In the PCR, 60 Vbeta and 13 Jbeta primers were used. Generated by immunoSEQ multiplex PCR, the TCRdb table keeps only in-frame clones and is missing some. The sample contains 100,000 to 120,000 clones, around 72% of which appear only once. Sequenced sample: PBMCs. The receptors were sampled from a man under 40 in good health and CMV-seronegative.

The CDR3 here is CASSRISGNPYEQYF. CDR3 DNA: TGTGCCAGCAGTCGGATATCGGGTAACCCCTACGAGCAGTACTTC. This sequence joins TRBV28 and TRBJ2-7; no firm D call. The CDR3 loop spans 15 amino acids. V lost 5 bases, J lost 2 bases, and 16 bases lay in between. CDR1 MDHEN and CDR2 SYDVKM come from the germline V gene. The whole variable domain, filled in from reference TRBV28 and TRBJ2-7, reads DVKVTQSSRYLVKRTGEKVFLECVQDMDHENMFWYRQDPGLGLRLIYFSYDVKMKEKGDIPEGYSVSREKKERFSLILESASTNQTSMYLCASSRISGNPYEQYFGPGTRLTVT.

J is TRBJ2-1 and V is TRBV6-5; TRBD2 aligns across 7 bases. CDR3 size: 13 residues. V trimming: 2 bases; J trimming: 7 bases; junction bases outside the gene matches: 2. CDR1 is MNHEY and CDR2 is SVGAGI in the germline V gene. The CDR3 is CASSYDGRNEQFF. CDR3 DNA: TGTGCCAGCAGTTACGACGGGAGGAATGAGCAGTTCTTC.

The chain links TRBV4-2 to TRBJ2-5; the match to TRBD2 covers 10 bases. Judging by the DNA end, TRBJ2-7 fits better; the J call may be wrong. Germline CDR1 reads LGHNA; CDR2 reads YNFKEQ. The CDR3 consists of 16 residues. This CDR3 reads CASSQDQPSGSYEQYF. CDR3 DNA: TGTGCCAGCAGCCAAGATCAGCCTAGCGGGAGCTACGAGCAGTACTTC.

The chain uses TRBV18 and TRBJ2-3, with TRBD2 matching 12 bases. CDR1 KGHSH and CDR2 LQKENI come from the germline V gene. The trim removed 0 bases at V and 5 bases at J, leaving 3 bases unmatched. The CDR3 runs 16 residues. This CDR3 reads CASSPPGLAGKDTQYF. In nucleotides, the CDR3 is TGTGCCAGCTCACCACCGGGACTAGCGGGCAAAGATACGCAGTATTTT.

This clone has a single count. This chain links TRBV9 with TRBJ1-4, with D tentatively TRBD1 (5 bases). The CDR3 runs 15 residues. CDR1 and CDR2 from the germline V gene are SGDLS and YYNGEE. V gave up 3 bases and J gave up 3 bases, with 12 bases separating them. CDR3 sequence: CASSEQEGANEKLFF. The CDR3 DNA is TGTGCCAGCAGCGAGCAGGAAGGGGCTAATGAAAAACTGTTTTTT.

The chain carries TRBV18 and TRBJ2-3, with 8 bases identical to TRBD1. This CDR3 spans 15 amino acids. Looked up from germline, CDR1 is KGHSH and CDR2 is LQKENI. Trimming at V came to 2 bases and at J to 3 bases, leaving 4 bases not matched to a gene. CDR3 region: CASSPGQGRTDTQYF. CDR3 in DNA: TGTGCCAGCTCACCAGGACAGGGTAGGACAGATACGCAGTATTTT.

V usage is TRBV19 and J usage is TRBJ2-3, with 7 bases that match TRBD1. The CDR3 has 15 residues. Germline CDR1 LNHDA, CDR2 SQIVND (reference sequence). The junction had 7 bases not matched to a gene; V was cut back by 5 bases and J by 2 bases. This chain's CDR3 is CASSSGTDDTDTQYF. CDR3 DNA: TGTGCCAGTAGTTCCGGGACAGACGACACAGATACGCAGTATTTT.

This clone appeared a few times. The V gene is TRBV28, the J gene TRBJ2-1; D gene unclear. The CDR3 contains 15 residues. The germline V and J ends were trimmed by 5 bases and 0 bases, with 11 bases remaining between them. From germline, CDR1 is MDHEN and CDR2 SYDVKM. The CDR3 DNA follows: TGTGCCAGCAGTCCCGAGAGTAGCTCCTACAATGAGCAGTTCTTC. Translating it yields CASSPESSSYNEQFF.

The sample holds one count of this clone. The CDR3 DNA is TGCAGCGTTGATGCTAGCGGGAGGACTGGGGCCAACGTCCTGACTTTC. Amino acids: CSVDASGRTGANVLTF. This rearrangement joins TRBV29-1 to TRBJ2-6; 11 nucleotides align to TRBD2. V lost 3 bases, J lost 2 bases, and 3 bases stayed unmatched. The CDR3 loop spans 16 amino acids. Germline values: CDR1 SQVTM, CDR2 ANQGSEA.

The gene calls are TRBV14 and TRBJ2-5; D is perhaps TRBD2 (5 bases). The CDR3 length is 13 residues. V was cut by 4 bases and J by 6 bases, with 12 bases left in between. The V gene's germline CDR1 is SGHDN and CDR2 FVKESK. The CDR3: CASSLPGSKTQYF. The DNA of the CDR3 is TGTGCCAGCAGCCTTCCGGGGTCTAAGACCCAGTACTTC.

The chain is built from TRBV5-8 and TRBJ2-3; 11 nucleotides line up with TRBD2. The trim removed 6 bases at V and 14 bases at J, leaving 8 bases unmatched. The length of the CDR3 is 12 residues. Germline lookup yields CDR1 SGHTS and CDR2 YDEGEE. CDR3 sequence: CASTQLAGVVYF. As DNA, the CDR3 is TGTGCCAGCACCCAACTAGCGGGAGTGGTGTATTTT.

The chain is built from TRBV28 and TRBJ1-2, with 9 bases that match TRBD1. The CDR3 consists of 12 residues. Germline CDR1 and CDR2: MDHEN and SYDVKM. The CDR3 spells CTSLGQGSGYTF. The DNA for the CDR3 is TGTACCTCTTTGGGACAGGGCTCTGGCTACACCTTC.

The gene calls are TRBV28 and TRBJ1-6; no clear D gene. Germline CDR1 is MDHEN and CDR2 is SYDVKM. This CDR3 region has 18 residues. V was clipped by 4 bases and J by 8 bases, with 24 bases between them. The CDR3 spells CASSYAEPLTQRYSPLHF. Here the CDR3 DNA reads TGTGCCAGCAGTTACGCGGAGCCACTAACCCAGAGATATTCACCCCTCCACTTT.

The chain carries TRBV28 and TRBJ1-5; 7 positions agree with TRBD1. Unmatched junction bases numbered 6, after V lost 6 bases and J lost 7 bases. Germline values: CDR1 MDHEN, CDR2 SYDVKM. The CDR3 spans 13 residues. The CDR3: CASSRARGQPQHF. CDR3 sequence (DNA): TGTGCCAGCAGCCGGGCCAGGGGGCAGCCCCAGCATTTT.